Detailed here is one TCR beta chain. One entry per CDR3 protein results from TCRdb running MiXCR on the 5' RACE reads. The sample shows some 66,000 distinct CDR3 sequences, roughly 9% of them seen only once. V shed 6 bases and J shed 7 bases, with 16 bases lying between them. The CDR3 covers 14 residues. Per the germline V gene, CDR1 is SGHNT and CDR2 is YYREEE (reference sequence). This sample stems from a study of early T cells in non-severe SARS-CoV-2 infection. The sequence was collected from an adult who was a healthcare worker with PCR-confirmed SARS-CoV-2 infection or an uninfected control (not recorded which). Sequencing was carried out using whole blood. The V call is TRBV5-4, the J call TRBJ1-4; no definite D call. CDR3: CASTTDPASEKLFF. DNA for the CDR3: TGTGCCAGCACTACGGATCCGGCGTCTGAAAAACTGTTTTTT. The complete variable domain, with remaining parts taken from reference TRBV5-4 and TRBJ1-4, reads ETGVTQSPTHLIKTRGQQVTLRCSSQSGHNTVSWYQQALGQGPQFIFQYYREEENGRGNFPPRFSGLQFPNYSSELNVNALELDDSALYLCASTTDPASEKLFFGSGTQLSVL.